This TCR beta chain stems from a study of early T cells in non-severe SARS-CoV-2 infection. Whole-study context: Sequencing used unsorted whole-blood bulk RNA, so chains lack pairing. Study conclusions and caveats: Sequences matched to VDJdb favored anti-spike CD8 responses, while private and CD4 specificities were missed.

In the library, individual cDNA molecules carried attached unique molecular identifiers. TCRdb called the 5' RACE reads again in MiXCR, with one record for every CDR3 protein. Found here are about 26,000 distinct CDR3 sequences, about 4.1% of them singletons; the top ten hold over 5%. About this clonotype itself: Its matching antigen is unknown.

The germline CDR1 and CDR2 sequences are SGHTA and FQGNSA. This CDR3 comprises 15 residues. The J segment lost 2 bases and the V segment lost 6 bases, leaving 5 bases of the junction unmatched. V gene TRBV7-2 combines with J gene TRBJ2-3, with 10 bases fitting TRBD2. Sequencing was carried out using whole blood. The source is an adult who was a healthcare worker with PCR-confirmed SARS-CoV-2 infection or an uninfected control (not recorded which). The CDR3 region has the DNA TGTGCCAGCAGTGGACTAGCGGTGGCCACAGATACGCAGTATTTT. Amino acids: CASSGLAVATDTQYF. Drawing the rest from reference TRBV7-2 and TRBJ2-3, the complete variable domain is GAGVSQSPSNKVTEKGKDVELRCDPISGHTALYWYRQSLGQGLEFLIYFQGNSAPDKSGLPSDRFSAERTGGSVSTLTIQRTQQEDSAVYLCASSGLAVATDTQYFGPGTRLTVL.